One T cell receptor beta chain is described in this entry. Within the sample, other DNA sequences also encode this same CDR3. In the original processing: ImmunoSEQ output lacked quality scores and full-length reads, limiting matched filtering. Some clones are missing from TCRdb's copy, which holds only in-frame ones; the method was immunoSEQ multiplex PCR. The V and J calls and clone size come from that table; D and trimming were worked out from the DNA. Among 2 million to 2.5 million clones listed, over 85% were seen once. This entry belongs to a study of shared clonotypes between healthy human individuals. Study at large: Every donor yielded three CD4 naive, three CD4 memory, two CD8 naive and one CD8 memory plate.

Trimming cost V 0 bases and J 3 bases, with 12 bases left between them. The CDR3 length is 15 residues. Germline loops: CDR1 MNHEY, CDR2 SVGAGI. Donors were Caucasian adults residing in Nashville, Tennessee, USA. The authors divided CD4+ cells into CD45RA+ naive and CD45RA-negative memory subsets. The origin of this receptor is a man aged 18 to 30 in good health. Some clones in this sample may be carry-over from other donors' samples. The sequenced sample consisted of naive CD4+ T cells from PBMCs. Sample subset: CD45RA+ positively selected. The rearrangement uses TRBV6-5 and TRBJ2-7; D tentatively fits TRBD1 or TRBD2 (5 bases each). This chain's CDR3 is CASSYSTGAGYEQYF. As DNA, the CDR3 is TGTGCCAGCAGTTACTCGACTGGGGCGGGCTACGAGCAGTACTTC.